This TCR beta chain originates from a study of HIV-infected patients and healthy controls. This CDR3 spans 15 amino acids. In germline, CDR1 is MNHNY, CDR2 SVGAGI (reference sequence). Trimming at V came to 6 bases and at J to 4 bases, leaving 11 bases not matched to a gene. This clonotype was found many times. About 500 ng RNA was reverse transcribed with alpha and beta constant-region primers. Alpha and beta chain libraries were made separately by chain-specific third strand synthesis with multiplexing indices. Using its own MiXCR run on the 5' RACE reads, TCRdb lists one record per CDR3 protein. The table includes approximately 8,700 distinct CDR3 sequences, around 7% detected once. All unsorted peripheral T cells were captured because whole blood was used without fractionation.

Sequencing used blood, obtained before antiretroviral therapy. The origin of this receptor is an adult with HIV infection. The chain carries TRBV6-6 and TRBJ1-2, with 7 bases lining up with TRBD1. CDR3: CASSQGQPTVYGYTF. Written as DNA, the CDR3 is TGTGCCAGCAGCCAGGGACAGCCAACCGTCTATGGCTACACCTTC.